This TCR beta chain emerged from a study of T cell clonotyping in hematopoietic cell transplantation. Study outcomes and limitations: After transplant, recipient diversity fell while pathologically expanded clonotypes grew through day 180. At the given depth, recipient repertoires were over 95% de novo clonotypes. No sorting was done, leaving CD4 and CD8 contributions mixed.

Trimming removed 4 bases from V and 2 bases from J, with 11 bases in between. Germline V gives CDR1 GTSNPN, CDR2 SVGIG (reference sequence). The CDR3 runs 13 residues. Some clones are missing from TCRdb's copy, which holds only in-frame ones; the method was immunoSEQ multiplex PCR. The sample lists tens of thousands of clones; less than 95% were seen once. A note on this clone: The antigen is not known.

The receptor's source is a woman between 45 and 60 years old in good health. Some clones in this sample may be carry-over from other donors' samples. Sequencing input: peripheral blood mononuclear cells. The chain employs TRBV30 and TRBJ1-2; D is undetermined. CDR3: CAWIGRQNYGYTF. The CDR3 nucleotides read TGTGCCTGGATCGGACGGCAGAACTATGGCTACACCTTC.